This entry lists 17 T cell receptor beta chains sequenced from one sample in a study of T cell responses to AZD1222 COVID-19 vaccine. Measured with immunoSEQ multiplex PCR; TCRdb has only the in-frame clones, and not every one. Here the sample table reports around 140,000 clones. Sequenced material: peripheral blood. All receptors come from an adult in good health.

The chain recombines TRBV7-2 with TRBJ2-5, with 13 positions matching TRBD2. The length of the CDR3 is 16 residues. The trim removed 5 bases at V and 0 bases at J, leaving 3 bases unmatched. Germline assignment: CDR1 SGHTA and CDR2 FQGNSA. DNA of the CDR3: TGTGCCAGCAGCCCACTAGCGGGGGGGTACCAAGAGACCCAGTACTTC. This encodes CASSPLAGGYQETQYF.

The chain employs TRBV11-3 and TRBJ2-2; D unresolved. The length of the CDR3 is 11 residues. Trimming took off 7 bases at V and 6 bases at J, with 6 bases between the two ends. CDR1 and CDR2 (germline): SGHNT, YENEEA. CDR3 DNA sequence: TGTGCCAGCACTAAGGCCGGGGAGCTGTTTTTT. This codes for CASTKAGELFF.

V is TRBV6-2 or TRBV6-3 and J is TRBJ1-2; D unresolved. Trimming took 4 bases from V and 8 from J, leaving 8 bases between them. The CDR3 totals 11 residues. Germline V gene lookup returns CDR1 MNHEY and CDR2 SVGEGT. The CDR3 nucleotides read TGTGCCAGCAGTTTCGGACGGGGCTACACCTTC. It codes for CASSFGRGYTF.

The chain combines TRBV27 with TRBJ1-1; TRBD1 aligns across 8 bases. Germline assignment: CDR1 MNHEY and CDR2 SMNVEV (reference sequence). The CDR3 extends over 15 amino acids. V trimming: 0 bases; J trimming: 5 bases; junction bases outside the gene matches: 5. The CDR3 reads CASSLSSQGDTEAFF. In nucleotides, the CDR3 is TGTGCCAGCAGTTTATCGTCACAGGGGGATACTGAAGCTTTCTTT.

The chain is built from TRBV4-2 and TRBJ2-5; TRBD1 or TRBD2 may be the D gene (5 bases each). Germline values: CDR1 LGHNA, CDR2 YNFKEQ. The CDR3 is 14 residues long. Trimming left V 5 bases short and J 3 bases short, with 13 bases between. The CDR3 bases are TGTGCCAGCAGCATCCCGGGACGGAAAGAGACCCAGTACTTC. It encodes CASSIPGRKETQYF.

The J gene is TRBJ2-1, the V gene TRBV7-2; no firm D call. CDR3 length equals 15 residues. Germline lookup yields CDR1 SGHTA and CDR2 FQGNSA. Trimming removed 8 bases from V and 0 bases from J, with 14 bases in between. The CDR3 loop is CASRPSPSSYNEQFF. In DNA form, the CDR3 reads TGTGCCAGCCGACCTTCCCCGAGCTCCTACAATGAGCAGTTCTTC.

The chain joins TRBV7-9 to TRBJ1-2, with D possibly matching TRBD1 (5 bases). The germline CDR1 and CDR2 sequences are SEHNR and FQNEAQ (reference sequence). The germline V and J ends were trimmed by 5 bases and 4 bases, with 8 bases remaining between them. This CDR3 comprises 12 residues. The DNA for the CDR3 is TGTGCCAGCAGCAGGGACTCCTATGGCTACACCTTC. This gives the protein CASSRDSYGYTF.

For the CDR3, the DNA is TGTGCCAGCAGCCCTTTCGGAACAGGGGGCGTTGCTTTCTTT. Residues: CASSPFGTGGVAFF. This rearrangement joins TRBV7-8 to TRBJ1-1, with TRBD1 matching 9 bases. V was pared by 5 bases and J by 11 bases, with 12 bases of the junction left unmatched. CDR3 length: 14 amino acids. CDR1 and CDR2 (germline): SGHVS, FQNEAQ.

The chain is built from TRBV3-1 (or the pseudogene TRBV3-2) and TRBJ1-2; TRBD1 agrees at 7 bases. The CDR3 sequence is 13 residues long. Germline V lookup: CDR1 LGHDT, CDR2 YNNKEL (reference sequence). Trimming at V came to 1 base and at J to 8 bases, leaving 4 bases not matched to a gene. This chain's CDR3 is CASSQAGGAGYTF. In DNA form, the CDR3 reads TGTGCCAGCAGCCAAGCAGGGGGTGCGGGCTACACCTTC.

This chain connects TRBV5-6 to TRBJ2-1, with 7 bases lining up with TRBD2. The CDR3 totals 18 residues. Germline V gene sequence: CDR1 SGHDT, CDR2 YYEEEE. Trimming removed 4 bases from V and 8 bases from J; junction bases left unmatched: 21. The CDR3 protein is CASSQGWGPQFRGDEQFF. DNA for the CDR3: TGTGCCAGCAGCCAAGGGTGGGGCCCGCAATTTCGGGGGGATGAGCAGTTCTTC.

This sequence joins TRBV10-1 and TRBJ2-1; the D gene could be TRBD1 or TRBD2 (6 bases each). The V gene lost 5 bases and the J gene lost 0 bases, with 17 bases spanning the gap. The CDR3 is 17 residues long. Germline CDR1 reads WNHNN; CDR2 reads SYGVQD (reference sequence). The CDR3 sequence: CASSRAGGPRSYNEQFF. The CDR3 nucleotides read TGCGCCAGCAGTAGGGCCGGGGGCCCTCGCTCCTACAATGAGCAGTTCTTC.

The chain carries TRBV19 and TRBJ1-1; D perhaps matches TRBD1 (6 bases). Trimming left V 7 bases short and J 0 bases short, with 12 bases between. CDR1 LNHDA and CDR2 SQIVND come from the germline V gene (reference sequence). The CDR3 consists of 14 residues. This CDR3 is CASTQGRVNTEAFF. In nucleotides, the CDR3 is TGTGCCAGTACCCAGGGGAGGGTGAACACTGAAGCTTTCTTT. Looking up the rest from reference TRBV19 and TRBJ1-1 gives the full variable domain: DGGITQSPKYLFRKEGQNVTLSCEQNLNHDAMYWYRQDPGQGLRLIYYSQIVNDFQKGDIAEGYSVSREKKESFPLTVTSAQKNPTAFYLCASTQGRVNTEAFFGQGTRLTVV.

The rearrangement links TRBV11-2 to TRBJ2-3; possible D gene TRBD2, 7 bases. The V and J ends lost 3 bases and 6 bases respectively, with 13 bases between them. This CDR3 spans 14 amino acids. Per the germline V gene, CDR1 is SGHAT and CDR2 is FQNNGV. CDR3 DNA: TGTGCCAGCAGCTTTACCAGGGGAGGGGATACGCAGTATTTT. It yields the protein CASSFTRGGDTQYF.

The CDR3, as DNA: TGCGCCAGCAGCCAGGGGACAGCGCTCTCTGGGGCCAACGTCCTGACTTTC. Encoded protein: CASSQGTALSGANVLTF. The chain carries TRBV4-3 and TRBJ2-6; 7 bases fit TRBD1. V was pared by 3 bases and J by 0 bases, with 5 bases of the junction left unmatched. The germline V gene has CDR1 LGHNA and CDR2 YSLEER. The CDR3 runs to 17 residues.

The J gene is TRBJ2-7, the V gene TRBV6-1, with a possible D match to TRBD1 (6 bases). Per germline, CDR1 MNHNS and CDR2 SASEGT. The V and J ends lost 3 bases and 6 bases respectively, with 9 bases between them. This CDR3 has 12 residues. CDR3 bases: TGTGCCAGCAGTGAGGCCAGGGGCGAGCAGTACTTC. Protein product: CASSEARGEQYF.

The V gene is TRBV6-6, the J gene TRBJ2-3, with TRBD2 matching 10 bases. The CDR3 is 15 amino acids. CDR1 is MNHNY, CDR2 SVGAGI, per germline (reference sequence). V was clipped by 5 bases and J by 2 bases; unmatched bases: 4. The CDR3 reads CASSVAGGHTDTQYF. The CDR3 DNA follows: TGTGCCAGCAGTGTAGCGGGGGGTCACACAGATACGCAGTATTTT.

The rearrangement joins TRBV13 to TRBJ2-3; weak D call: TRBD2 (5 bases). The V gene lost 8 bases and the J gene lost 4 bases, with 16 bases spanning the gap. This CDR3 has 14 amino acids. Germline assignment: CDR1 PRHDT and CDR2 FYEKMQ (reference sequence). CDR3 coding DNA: TGTGCCAGCGGTTGGAGGACCTTCCCAGATACGCAGTATTTT. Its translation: CASGWRTFPDTQYF. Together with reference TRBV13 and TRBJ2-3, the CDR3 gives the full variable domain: AAGVIQSPRHLIKEKRETATLKCYPIPRHDTVYWYQQGPGQDPQFLISFYEKMQSDKGSIPDRFSAQQFSDYHSELNMSSLELGDSALYFCASGWRTFPDTQYFGPGTRLTVL.